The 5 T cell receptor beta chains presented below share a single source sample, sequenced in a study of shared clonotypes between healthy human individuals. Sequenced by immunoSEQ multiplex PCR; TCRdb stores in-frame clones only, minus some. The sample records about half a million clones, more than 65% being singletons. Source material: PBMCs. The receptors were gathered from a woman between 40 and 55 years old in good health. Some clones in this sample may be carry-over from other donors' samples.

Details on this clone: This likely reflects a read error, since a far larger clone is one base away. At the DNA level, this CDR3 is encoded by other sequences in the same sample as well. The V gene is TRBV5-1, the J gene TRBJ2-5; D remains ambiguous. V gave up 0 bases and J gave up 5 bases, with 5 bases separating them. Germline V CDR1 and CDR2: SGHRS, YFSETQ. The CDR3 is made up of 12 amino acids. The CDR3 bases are TGCGCCAGCAGCTTGGCAGAGGAGACCCAGTACTTC. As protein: CASSLAEETQYF.

CDR3 DNA: TGTGCCACCAGCAGAGACAGGGAGTTCGCCTACGAGCAGTACTTC. Translation: CATSRDREFAYEQYF. The chain recombines TRBV15 with TRBJ2-7; D possibly uses TRBD1 or TRBD2 (5 bases each). This CDR3 is 15 amino acids long. CDR1 LNHNV and CDR2 YYDKDF come from the germline V gene (reference sequence). The V and J ends lost 0 bases and 2 bases respectively, with 11 bases between them.

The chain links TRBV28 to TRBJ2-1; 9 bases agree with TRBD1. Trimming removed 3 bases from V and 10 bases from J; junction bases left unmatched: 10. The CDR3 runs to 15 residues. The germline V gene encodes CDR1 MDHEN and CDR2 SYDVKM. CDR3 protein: CASSFIGDRVYEQFF. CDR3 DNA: TGTGCCAGCAGTTTTATAGGGGACAGGGTTTACGAGCAGTTCTTC.

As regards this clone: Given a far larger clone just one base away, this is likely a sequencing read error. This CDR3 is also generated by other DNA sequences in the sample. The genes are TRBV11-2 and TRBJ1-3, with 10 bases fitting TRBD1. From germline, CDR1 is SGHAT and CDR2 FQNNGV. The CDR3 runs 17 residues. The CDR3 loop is CASSARQGALSGNTIYF. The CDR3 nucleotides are TGTGCTAGCAGCGCCCGACAGGGGGCTCTCTCTGGAAACACCATATATTTT.

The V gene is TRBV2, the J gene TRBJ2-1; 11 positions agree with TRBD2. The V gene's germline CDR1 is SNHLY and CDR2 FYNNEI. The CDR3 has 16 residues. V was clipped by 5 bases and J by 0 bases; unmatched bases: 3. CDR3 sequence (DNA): TGTGCCAGCAGTTTTGGACTAGCGGGCTCCTACAATGAGCAGTTCTTC. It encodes CASSFGLAGSYNEQFF.